The rows below give T cell receptor beta chains drawn from one sample of a study of PD-1 blockade in classical Hodgkin lymphoma. Sequencing was performed with immunoSEQ multiplex PCR; in TCRdb, only in-frame clones are kept and a portion is missing. This table has about 60,000 clones, approximately 90% appearing once. This material consisted of peripheral blood mononuclear cells (PBMCs), taken before the fourth cycle of nivolumab. The source of these receptors is a human donor with classical Hodgkin lymphoma. The CDR3 runs from the conserved cysteine through the conserved F or W. A D gene is named only where the DNA matches it firmly. The size of a clone is reported for some rows only, either as once, few or many, or as a class for expanded clones.

cdr3_nt cdr3_aa j_call d_call clone_size v_call
TGTGCCAGCAGCTTGAAGACCTTCGGTGAGCAGTTCTTC CASSLKTFGEQFF TRBJ2-1 . . TRBV7-8
TGTGCCTGGAGCTTGGGGGGTCCCACTGAAGCTTTCTTT CAWSLGGPTEAFF TRBJ1-1 . . TRBV30
TGTGCCAGCAGTGGGGGAACCGGGGAGCTGTTTTTT CASSGGTGELFF TRBJ2-2 . . TRBV27
TGTGCCAGCAGTTACAGTCCCGGGACAGGGGAGCCCCAGCATTTT CASSYSPGTGEPQHF TRBJ1-5 TRBD1 few TRBV6-6
TGTGCCAGCAGTTGGAGGGGGTTTATGGGAGATACGCAGTATTTT CASSWRGFMGDTQYF TRBJ2-3 . . TRBV27
TGTGCCAGCACTCGGACTAGCGGGACCAGATGGGACAATGAGCAGTTCTTC CASTRTSGTRWDNEQFF TRBJ2-1 TRBD2 . TRBV28
TGTGCCAGCAGCCATTCAGGGAACTATGGCTACACCTTC CASSHSGNYGYTF TRBJ1-2 . . TRBV14
TGTGCCAGCTCACCCAGGACGGCCCTGGGAACTGAAGCTTTCTTT CASSPRTALGTEAFF TRBJ1-1 . . TRBV18
TGTGCCAGCAGTTACATAAAGGCCGCTTCCGGGGCGAAAGCTTTCTTT CASSYIKAASGAKAFF TRBJ1-1 . . TRBV6-5
TGTGCCAGCAGCCCCCCCGGACTCAGGGCCGGGGAGCTGTTTTTT CASSPPGLRAGELFF TRBJ2-2 . once TRBV9
TGTGCCAGCAGTCCCATGGGGAGGGTGGATACGCAGTATTTT CASSPMGRVDTQYF TRBJ2-3 TRBD2 . TRBV9
TGTGCCTGGAGTCCGGGACAGGGTAATCAGCCCCAGCATTTT CAWSPGQGNQPQHF TRBJ1-5 TRBD1 . TRBV30
TGCGCCAGCAGCTTTAGTAGCGGAGCCTACGAGCAGTACTTC CASSFSSGAYEQYF TRBJ2-7 . few TRBV5-1
TGCAGCGTTTGGGAGGGGACAGTCTCCTATGGCTACACCTTC CSVWEGTVSYGYTF TRBJ1-2 TRBD1 . TRBV29-1
TGTGCCAGCAGCTGGGGAGTTATCAAGAACACTGAAGCTTTCTTT CASSWGVIKNTEAFF TRBJ1-1 . . TRBV5-5
TGTGCCAGCAGCTTGCAAGTGAGATACAATGAGCAGTTCTTC CASSLQVRYNEQFF TRBJ2-1 . . TRBV5-6